This T cell receptor beta chain came from a study of human CD4 T cells and Enterobacteriaceae (dated by TCRdb to between 2020 and 2021). The full study reports these points: In ex vivo samples, clonotypes with broad cross-reactivity seemed more expanded than specific clonotypes, as 11 of 19 and about 60% of the roughly 34 fell within the top 5%. Reactivity of ex vivo clonotypes was inferred only by matching nucleotide sequences to CFSE-low cultures from the same donors.

The ex vivo total memory CD4+ samples were sequenced at deep level, which gave a detection sensitivity of one cell in 200,000. Genomic DNA was extracted from cell pellets with the QIAamp DNA Micro Kit, and its quantity and purity were checked by spectrophotometry. The immunoSEQ multiplex PCR assay was used to amplify the TCR Vbeta CDR3 regions. The amplicons were sequenced on the Illumina HiSeq platform. Each retrieved sequence was 87 nucleotides long and included the CDR3 region. In the source study's methods: A clonotype was defined as a unique productive TCR Vbeta nucleotide sequence, quantified by productive template frequency from ImmunoSEQ Analyzer V3.0. A threshold at the top 5th percentile of each frequency-ranked repertoire was used to define expanded clonotypes. The R package fossil was used to compute repertoire overlap as Chao-Jaccard, and the R package MASS was used to visualize the overlap by nonmetric multidimensional scaling. TCRdb provides this immuneACCESS table in a form limited to in-frame rearrangements. Some clones are lacking; in checked studies, under half of them reflect an unresolved V gene, and why the rest are absent is not known. V and J calls plus clone size are reproduced from that table; the DNA served to infer D and trimming. Present in this sample are 25,000 to 35,000 clones, 80% to 90% of which were seen just once. Around 0.88% of the sample is in the top ten clones.

Memory CD4+ T cells, defined as all CD4+ cells except CD45RA+CCR7+CD95- naive cells, were FACS-sorted on a FACSAria III to over 95% purity. Healthy donor blood was obtained from blood donation centers in Switzerland. Positive selection with CD4 and CD14 magnetic microbeads was used to enrich total CD4+ T cells and monocytes. CD8+, CD14+, CD16+, CD56+, CD19+ and CD25-bright cells were excluded prior to sorting. To assess in vivo expansion of bacteria-reactive clonotypes, total memory CD4+ T cells from a couple of blood donors were sequenced directly ex vivo. Isolation of peripheral blood mononuclear cells from donor blood was performed with Ficoll-Paque Plus. A distance of 5 bases separates the germline ends of V and J, which lose 6 bases and 0 bases respectively. The CDR3 covers 12 residues, taking in both the cysteine and the phenylalanine. Kept here is only the CDR3 DNA, which spans 36 bases and is read in frame from base 1. CDR1 LNHDA and CDR2 SQIVND are derived from the germline V gene (reference sequence).

A word on this clone: The antigen this receptor binds is unknown. Base qualities are not provided; no much larger clone lies one nucleotide away.

Recombination connected TRBV19 to TRBJ1-2; a tentative D match to TRBD1 spans 5 bases. The sequence was collected from a human donor in good health. The specimen was memory CD4+ T cells from blood. Reading the label with the study, this specimen's cell subset or site is: total memory CD4 T cells sorted directly ex vivo, unstimulated. The nucleotide sequence reads as follows: TGTGCCAGTAGGGGGGCTAACTATGGCTACACCTTC. Translated, it reads CASRGANYGYTF.